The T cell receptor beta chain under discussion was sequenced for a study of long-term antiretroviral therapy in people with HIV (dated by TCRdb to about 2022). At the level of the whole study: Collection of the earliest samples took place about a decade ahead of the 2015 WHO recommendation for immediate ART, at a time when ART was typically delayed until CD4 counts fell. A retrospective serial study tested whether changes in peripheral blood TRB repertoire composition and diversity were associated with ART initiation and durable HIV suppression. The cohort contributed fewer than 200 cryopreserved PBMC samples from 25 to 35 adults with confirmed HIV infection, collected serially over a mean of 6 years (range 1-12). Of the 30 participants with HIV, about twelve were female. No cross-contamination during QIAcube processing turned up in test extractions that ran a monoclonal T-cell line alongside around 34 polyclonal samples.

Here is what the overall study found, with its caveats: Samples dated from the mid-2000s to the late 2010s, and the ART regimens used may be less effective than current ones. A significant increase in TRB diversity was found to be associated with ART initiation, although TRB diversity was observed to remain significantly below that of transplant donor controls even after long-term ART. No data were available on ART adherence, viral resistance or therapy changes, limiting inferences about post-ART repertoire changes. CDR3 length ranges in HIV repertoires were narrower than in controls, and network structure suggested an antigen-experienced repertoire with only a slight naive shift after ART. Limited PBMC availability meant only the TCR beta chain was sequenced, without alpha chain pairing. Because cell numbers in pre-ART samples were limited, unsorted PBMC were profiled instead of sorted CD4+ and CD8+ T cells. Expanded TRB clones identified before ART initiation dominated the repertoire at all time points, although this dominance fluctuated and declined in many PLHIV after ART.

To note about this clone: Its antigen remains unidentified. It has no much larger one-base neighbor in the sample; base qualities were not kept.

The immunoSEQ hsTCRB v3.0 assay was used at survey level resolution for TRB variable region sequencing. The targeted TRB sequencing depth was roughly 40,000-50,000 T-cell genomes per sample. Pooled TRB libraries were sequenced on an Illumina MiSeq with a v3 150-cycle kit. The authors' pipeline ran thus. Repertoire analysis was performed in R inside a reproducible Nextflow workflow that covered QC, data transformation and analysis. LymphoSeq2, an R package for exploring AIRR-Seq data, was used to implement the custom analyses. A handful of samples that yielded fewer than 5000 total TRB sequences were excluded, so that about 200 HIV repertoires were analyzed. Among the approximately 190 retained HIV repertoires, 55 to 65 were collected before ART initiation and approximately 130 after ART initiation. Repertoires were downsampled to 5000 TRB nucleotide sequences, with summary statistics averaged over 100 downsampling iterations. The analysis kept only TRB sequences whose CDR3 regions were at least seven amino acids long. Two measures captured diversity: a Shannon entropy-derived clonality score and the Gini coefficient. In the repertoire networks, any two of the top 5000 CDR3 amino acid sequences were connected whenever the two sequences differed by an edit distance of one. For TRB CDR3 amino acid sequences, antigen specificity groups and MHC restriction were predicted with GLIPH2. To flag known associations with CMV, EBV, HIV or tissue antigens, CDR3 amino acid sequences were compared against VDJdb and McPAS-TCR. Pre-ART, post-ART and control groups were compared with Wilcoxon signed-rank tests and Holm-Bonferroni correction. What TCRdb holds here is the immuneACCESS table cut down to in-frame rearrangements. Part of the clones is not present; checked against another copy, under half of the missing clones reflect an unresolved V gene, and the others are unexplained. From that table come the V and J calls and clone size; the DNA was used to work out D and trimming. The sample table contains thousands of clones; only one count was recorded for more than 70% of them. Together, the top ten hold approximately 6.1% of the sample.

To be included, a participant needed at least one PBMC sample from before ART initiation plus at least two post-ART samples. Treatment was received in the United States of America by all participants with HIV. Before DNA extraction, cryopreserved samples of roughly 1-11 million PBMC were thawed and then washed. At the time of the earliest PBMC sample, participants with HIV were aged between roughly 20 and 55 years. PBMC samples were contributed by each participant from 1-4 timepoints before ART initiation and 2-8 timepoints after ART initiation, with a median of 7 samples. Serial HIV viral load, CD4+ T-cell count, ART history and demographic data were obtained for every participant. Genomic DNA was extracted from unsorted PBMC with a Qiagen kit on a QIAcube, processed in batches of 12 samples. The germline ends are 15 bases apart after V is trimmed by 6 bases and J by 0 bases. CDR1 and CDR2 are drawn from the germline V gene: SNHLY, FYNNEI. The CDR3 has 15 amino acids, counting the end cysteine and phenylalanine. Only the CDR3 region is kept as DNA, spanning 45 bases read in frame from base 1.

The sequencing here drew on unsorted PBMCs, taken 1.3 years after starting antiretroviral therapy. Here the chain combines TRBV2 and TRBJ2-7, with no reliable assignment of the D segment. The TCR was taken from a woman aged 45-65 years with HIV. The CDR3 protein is CASRGTLSISYEQYF. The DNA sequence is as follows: TGTGCCAGCAGGGGCACACTATCTATCTCCTACGAGCAGTACTTC. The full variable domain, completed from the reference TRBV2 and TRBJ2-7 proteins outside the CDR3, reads EPEVTQTPSHQVTQMGQEVILRCVPISNHLYFYWYRQILGQKVEFLVSFYNNEISEKSEIFDDQFSVERPDGSNFTLKIRSTKLEDSAMYFCASRGTLSISYEQYFGPGTRLTVT.